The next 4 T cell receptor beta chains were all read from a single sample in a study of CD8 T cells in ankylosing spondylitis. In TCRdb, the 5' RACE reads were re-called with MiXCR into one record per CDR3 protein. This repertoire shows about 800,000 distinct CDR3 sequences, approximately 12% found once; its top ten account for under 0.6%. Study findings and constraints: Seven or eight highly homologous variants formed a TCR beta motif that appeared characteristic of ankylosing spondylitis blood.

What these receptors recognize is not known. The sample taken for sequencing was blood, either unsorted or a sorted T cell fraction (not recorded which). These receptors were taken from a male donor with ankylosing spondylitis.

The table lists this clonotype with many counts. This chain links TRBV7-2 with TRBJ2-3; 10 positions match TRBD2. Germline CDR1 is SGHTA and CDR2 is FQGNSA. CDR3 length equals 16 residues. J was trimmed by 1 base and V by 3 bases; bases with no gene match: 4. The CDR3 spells CASSFIAGGGTDTQYF. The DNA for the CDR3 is TGTGCCAGCAGCTTTATAGCGGGAGGTGGCACAGATACGCAGTATTTT. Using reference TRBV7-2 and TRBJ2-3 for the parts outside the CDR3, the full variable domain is GAGVSQSPSNKVTEKGKDVELRCDPISGHTALYWYRQSLGQGLEFLIYFQGNSAPDKSGLPSDRFSAERTGGSVSTLTIQRTQQEDSAVYLCASSFIAGGGTDTQYFGPGTRLTVL.

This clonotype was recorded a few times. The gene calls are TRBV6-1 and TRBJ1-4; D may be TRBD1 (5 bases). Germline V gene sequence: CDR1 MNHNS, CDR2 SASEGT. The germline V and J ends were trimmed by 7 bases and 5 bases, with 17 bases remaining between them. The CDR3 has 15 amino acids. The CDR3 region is CASTILGRQNEKLFF. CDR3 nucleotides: TGTGCCAGCACCATCCTGGGACGGCAGAATGAAAAACTGTTTTTT.

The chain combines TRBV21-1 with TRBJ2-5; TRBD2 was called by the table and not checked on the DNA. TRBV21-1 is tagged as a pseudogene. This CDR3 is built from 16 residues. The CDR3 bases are TGTGCCAGCAGCAAACGTAAAGGACTATCCCAAGAGACCCAGTACTTC. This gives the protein CASSKRKGLSQETQYF.

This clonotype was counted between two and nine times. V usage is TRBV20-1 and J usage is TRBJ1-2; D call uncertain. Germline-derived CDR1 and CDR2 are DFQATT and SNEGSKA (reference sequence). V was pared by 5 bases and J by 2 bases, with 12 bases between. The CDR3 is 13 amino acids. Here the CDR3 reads CSALSGVNYGYTF. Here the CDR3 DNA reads TGCAGTGCTCTTAGCGGGGTAAACTATGGCTACACCTTC.